The following is a T cell receptor beta chain sequence with its context. Germline and junction disagree at one end, which may indicate a read error. The CDR3 has 13 amino acids. Germline V gene lookup returns CDR1 SNHLY and CDR2 FYNNEI. Profiling relied on immunoSEQ multiplex PCR, and the TCRdb table lists in-frame clones only, not all of them. The sample carries thousands of clones, over 80% recorded once. This entry comes from a study of T cell repertoires in ileal Crohn's disease. V gene TRBV2 combines with J gene TRBJ1-4; the D is unclear. This sequence was found in an adult with Crohn's disease. Specimen: ileal tissue. The CDR3 bases are TGTGCCAGCAGTCAAGCCGGTTATGAAAAACTGTTTTTT. Protein product: CASSQAGYEKLFF.